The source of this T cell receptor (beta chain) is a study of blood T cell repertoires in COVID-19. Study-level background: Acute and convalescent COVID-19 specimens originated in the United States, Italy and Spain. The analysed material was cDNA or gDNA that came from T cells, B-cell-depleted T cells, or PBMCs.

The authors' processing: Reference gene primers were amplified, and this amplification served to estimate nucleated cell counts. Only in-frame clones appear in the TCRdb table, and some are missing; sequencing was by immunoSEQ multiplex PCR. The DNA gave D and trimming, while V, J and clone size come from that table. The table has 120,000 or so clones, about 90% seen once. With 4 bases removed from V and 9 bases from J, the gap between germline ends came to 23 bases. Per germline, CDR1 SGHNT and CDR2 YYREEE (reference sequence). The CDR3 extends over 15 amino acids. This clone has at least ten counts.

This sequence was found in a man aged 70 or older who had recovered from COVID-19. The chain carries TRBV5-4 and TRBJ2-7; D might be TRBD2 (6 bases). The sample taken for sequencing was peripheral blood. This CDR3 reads CASSPQSGGIKGQYF. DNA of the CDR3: TGTGCCAGCAGCCCCCAAAGTGGCGGGATCAAGGGGCAGTACTTC.